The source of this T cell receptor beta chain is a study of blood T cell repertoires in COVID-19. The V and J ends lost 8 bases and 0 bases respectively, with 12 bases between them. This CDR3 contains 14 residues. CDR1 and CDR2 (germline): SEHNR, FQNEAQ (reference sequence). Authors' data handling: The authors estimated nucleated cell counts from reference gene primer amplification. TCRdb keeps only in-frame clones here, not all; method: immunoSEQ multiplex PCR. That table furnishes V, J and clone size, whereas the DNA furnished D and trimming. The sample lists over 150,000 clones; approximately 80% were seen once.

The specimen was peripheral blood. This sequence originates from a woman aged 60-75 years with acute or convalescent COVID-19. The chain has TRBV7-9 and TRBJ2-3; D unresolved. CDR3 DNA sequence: TGTGCCAGCCCCAGAGGAGTGAGCACAGATACGCAGTATTTT. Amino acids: CASPRGVSTDTQYF.